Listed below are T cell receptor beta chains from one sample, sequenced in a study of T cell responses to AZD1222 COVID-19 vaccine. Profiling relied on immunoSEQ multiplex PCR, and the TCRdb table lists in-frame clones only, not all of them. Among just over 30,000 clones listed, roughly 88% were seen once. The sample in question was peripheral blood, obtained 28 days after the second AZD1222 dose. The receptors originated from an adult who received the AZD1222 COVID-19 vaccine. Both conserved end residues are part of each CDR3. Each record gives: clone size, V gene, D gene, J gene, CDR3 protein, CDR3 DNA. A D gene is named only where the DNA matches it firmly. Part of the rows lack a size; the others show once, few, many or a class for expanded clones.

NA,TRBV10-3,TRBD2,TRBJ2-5,CATLGLREGKETQYF,TGTGCCACTCTGGGGCTCAGGGAGGGTAAGGAGACCCAGTACTTC
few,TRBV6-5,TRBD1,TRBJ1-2,CASRSGQGNYGYTF,TGTGCCAGCAGATCGGGACAGGGGAACTATGGCTACACCTTC
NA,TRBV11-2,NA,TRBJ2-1,CASSFYDSNRDEQFF,TGTGCCAGCAGCTTTTATGACAGCAACCGCGATGAGCAGTTCTTC
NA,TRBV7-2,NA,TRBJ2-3,CASSLGGGAYTDTQYF,TGTGCCAGCAGCTTAGGTGGGGGGGCTTACACAGATACGCAGTATTTT
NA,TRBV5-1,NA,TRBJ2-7,CASSLGGRAQSYEQYF,TGCGCCAGCAGCTTGGGGGGCAGGGCCCAGTCCTACGAGCAGTACTTC
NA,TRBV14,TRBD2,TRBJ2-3,CASSRLSGATDTQYF,TGTGCCAGCAGCCGACTTAGCGGGGCCACAGATACGCAGTATTTT
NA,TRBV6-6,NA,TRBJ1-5,CASSEQLNQPQHF,TGTGCCAGCAGCGAACAGCTAAATCAGCCCCAGCATTTT
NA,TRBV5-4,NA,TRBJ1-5,CASSAKVGGRDQPQHF,TGTGCCAGCAGCGCCAAAGTCGGAGGGAGGGATCAGCCCCAGCATTTT
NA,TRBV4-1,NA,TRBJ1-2,CASSQVSRSDSHGYTF,TGCGCCAGCAGCCAAGTCTCGCGCTCGGACAGTCATGGCTACACCTTC
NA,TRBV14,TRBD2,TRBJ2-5,CASSHPGRSRETQYF,TGTGCCAGCAGCCACCCCGGGAGGAGCCGCGAGACCCAGTACTTC
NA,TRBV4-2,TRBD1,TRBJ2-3,CASSQDSGTGVTSYTQYF,TGTGCCAGCAGCCAAGATTCGGGGACAGGGGTGACAAGTTATACGCAGTATTTT
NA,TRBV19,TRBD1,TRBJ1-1,CASSLDRLEAFF,TGTGCCAGTAGTCTGGACAGGCTTGAAGCTTTCTTT
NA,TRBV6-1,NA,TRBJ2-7,CASSENFSGNYEQYF,TGTGCCAGCAGTGAAAATTTCTCAGGGAACTACGAGCAGTACTTC
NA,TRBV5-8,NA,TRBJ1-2,CASSLDVRRGYTF,TGTGCCAGCAGCTTGGATGTTCGGCGTGGCTACACCTTC
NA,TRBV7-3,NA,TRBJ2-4,CASSPGGGSRDIQYF,TGTGCCAGCAGCCCCGGTGGAGGGAGCCGGGACATTCAGTACTTC
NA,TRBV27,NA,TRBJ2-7,CASSWDEQYF,TGTGCCAGCAGTTGGGACGAGCAGTACTTC
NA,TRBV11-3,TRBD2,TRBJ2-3,CASSTRLAGGRTDTQYF,TGTGCCAGCAGCACGCGACTAGCGGGGGGGCGCACAGATACGCAGTATTTT
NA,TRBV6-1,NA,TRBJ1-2,CASSDQPENYGYTF,TGTGCCAGCAGTGATCAGCCGGAGAACTATGGCTACACCTTC
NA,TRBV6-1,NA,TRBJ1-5,CASSEFGSNQPQHF,TGTGCCAGCAGTGAATTCGGGTCAAATCAGCCCCAGCATTTT
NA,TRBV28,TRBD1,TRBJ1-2,CAIPGTANYGYTF,TGTGCCATCCCTGGGACAGCTAACTATGGCTACACCTTC
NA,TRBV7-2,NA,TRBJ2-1,CATARGAYNEQFF,TGTGCCACCGCGCGGGGTGCCTACAATGAGCAGTTCTTC
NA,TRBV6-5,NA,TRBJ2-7,CASTQDPVYEQYF,TGTGCCAGCACCCAGGACCCGGTTTACGAGCAGTACTTC
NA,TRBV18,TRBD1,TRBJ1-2,CASSPRRQGTDGYTF,TGTGCCAGCTCACCACGGAGACAGGGAACGGATGGCTACACCTTC
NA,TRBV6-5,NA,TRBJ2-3,CASSSSGDTQYF,TGTGCCAGCAGTTCCTCAGGGGACACGCAGTATTTT
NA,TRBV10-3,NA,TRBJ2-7,CAISVVGGRQNEQYF,TGTGCCATCAGTGTTGTCGGGGGCCGGCAGAACGAGCAGTACTTC
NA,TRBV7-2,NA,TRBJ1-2,CASSLMLGEHYGYTF,TGTGCCAGCAGCTTAATGTTGGGGGAGCACTATGGCTACACCTTC
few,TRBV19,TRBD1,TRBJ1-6,CASNSDRSYNSPLHF,TGTGCCAGTAATTCGGACAGGAGCTATAATTCACCCCTCCACTTT
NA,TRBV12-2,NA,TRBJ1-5,CASRGQGANQPQHF,TGTGCAAGTCGTGGACAGGGGGCTAATCAGCCCCAGCATTTT
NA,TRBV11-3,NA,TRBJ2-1,CASSHPWGGVGSYNEQFF,TGTGCCAGCAGCCATCCTTGGGGCGGGGTAGGCTCCTACAATGAGCAGTTCTTC
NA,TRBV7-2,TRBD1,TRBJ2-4,CASSSYVTGKGIQYF,TGTGCCAGCAGCTCCTATGTGACAGGGAAGGGCATTCAGTACTTC
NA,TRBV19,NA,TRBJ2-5,CASSIQVAETQYF,TGTGCCAGTAGTATCCAGGTTGCTGAGACCCAGTACTTC
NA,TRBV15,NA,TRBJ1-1,CATSRDPKSSEAFF,TGTGCCACCAGCAGAGATCCAAAGAGTAGTGAAGCTTTCTTT
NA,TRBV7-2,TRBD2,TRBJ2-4,CASTPWGGAKNIQYF,TGTGCCAGCACCCCATGGGGGGGAGCCAAAAACATTCAGTACTTC
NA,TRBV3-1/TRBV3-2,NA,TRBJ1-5,CASSQAVDQPQHF,TGTGCCAGCAGCCAAGCGGTCGATCAGCCCCAGCATTTT
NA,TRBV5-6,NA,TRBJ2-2,CASSPNSGGGDLFF,TGTGCCAGCAGCCCCAACTCGGGGGGCGGGGATTTGTTTTTT
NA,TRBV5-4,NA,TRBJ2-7,CASSNGQGGYEQYF,TGTGCCAGCAGCAATGGTCAGGGGGGCTACGAGCAGTACTTC
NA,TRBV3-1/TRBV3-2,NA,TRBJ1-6,CASSQRDNSPLHF,TGTGCCAGCAGCCAACGAGACAATTCACCCCTCCACTTT
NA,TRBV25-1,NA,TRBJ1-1,CASSGIQGAFF,TGTGCCAGCAGTGGGATCCAGGGGGCTTTCTTT
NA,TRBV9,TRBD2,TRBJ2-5,CASSLGLAVEETQYF,TGTGCCAGCAGCTTGGGACTAGCGGTAGAAGAGACCCAGTACTTC
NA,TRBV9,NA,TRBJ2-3,CASSVDRGARPDTQYF,TGTGCCAGCAGCGTAGATCGGGGGGCGCGCCCAGATACGCAGTATTTT
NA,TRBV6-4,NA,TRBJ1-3,CASSETASSGNTIYF,TGTGCCAGCAGTGAGACAGCTAGCTCTGGAAACACCATATATTTT
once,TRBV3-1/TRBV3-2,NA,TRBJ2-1,CASSRVGGSYNEQFF,TGTGCCAGCAGTCGAGTGGGCGGTTCCTACAATGAGCAGTTCTTC
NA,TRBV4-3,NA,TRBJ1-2,CASSQGSSDGYTF,TGCGCCAGCAGCCAGGGGTCCAGCGATGGCTACACCTTC
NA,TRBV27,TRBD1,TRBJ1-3,CASSPGQGRSPSGNTIYF,TGTGCCAGCAGTCCCGGACAGGGGCGGTCGCCCTCTGGAAACACCATATATTTT